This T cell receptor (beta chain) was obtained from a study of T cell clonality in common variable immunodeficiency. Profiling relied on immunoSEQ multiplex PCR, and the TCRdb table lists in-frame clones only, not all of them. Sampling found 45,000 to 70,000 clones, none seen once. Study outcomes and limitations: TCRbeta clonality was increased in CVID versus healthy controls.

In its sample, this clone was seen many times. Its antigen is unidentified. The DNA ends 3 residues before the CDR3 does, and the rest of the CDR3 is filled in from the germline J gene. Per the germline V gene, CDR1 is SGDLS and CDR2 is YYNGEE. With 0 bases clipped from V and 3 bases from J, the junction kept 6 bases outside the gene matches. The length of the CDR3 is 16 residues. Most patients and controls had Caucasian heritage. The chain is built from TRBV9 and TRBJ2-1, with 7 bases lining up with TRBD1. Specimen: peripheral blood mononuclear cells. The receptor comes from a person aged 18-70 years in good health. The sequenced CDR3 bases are TGTGCCAGCAGCGTAGCCCCTGGGGACAGCTACAATGAG. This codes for CASSVAPGDSYNE. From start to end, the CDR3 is CASSVAPGDSYNEQFF.